This T cell receptor beta chain is from a study of PD-1 blockade in mismatch repair-deficient tumors. Broader study findings: Rapid post-treatment expansion, then contraction, generally preceding radiologic response, marked tumor-resident clones.

CDR1 and CDR2 (germline): KGHSH, LQKENI. Deletions cut 6 bases from V and 0 bases from J, with 14 bases between. This CDR3 comprises 15 residues. TCR sequencing covered a few patients who responded to pembrolizumab. A note on this clone: Its antigen is still unknown.

Data came from immunoSEQ multiplex PCR; TCRdb stores just in-frame clones and leaves some out. The sample records 90,000 to 120,000 clones, 70% to 85% being singletons. The chain combines TRBV18 with TRBJ1-1, with a possible D match to TRBD1 (5 bases). The source is an adult with mismatch repair-deficient cancer. Specimen: peripheral blood, collected approximately 35 weeks after starting pembrolizumab. For the CDR3, the DNA is TGTGCCAGCTCCCCGGGACTCCTTATGAACACTGAAGCTTTCTTT. Amino acids: CASSPGLLMNTEAFF.